The 3 T cell receptor beta chains reported below all come from one sample, sequenced in a study of cytomegalovirus exposure and HLA in healthy donors. The study ran its PCR with 60 Vbeta and 13 Jbeta primers. TCRdb's copy holds only in-frame clones and misses some; the assay was immunoSEQ multiplex PCR. The table shows 130,000 or so clones, with roughly 74% occurring only once. Material: PBMCs. The receptors were gathered from a man aged 35 to 55 in good health and CMV-seropositive.

The rearrangement links TRBV19 to TRBJ1-5; D is perhaps TRBD1 (5 bases). Germline CDR1 reads LNHDA; CDR2 reads SQIVND (reference sequence). The CDR3 is 17 amino acids. V lost 1 base and J lost 5, with 18 bases in between. The CDR3 coding sequence is TGTGCCAGTAGTATAGCCCTCGGCCAGGGCTATTATCAGCCCCAGCATTTT. Amino acid sequence: CASSIALGQGYYQPQHF.

The table lists this clone with a few counts. The chain links TRBV7-2 to TRBJ1-5; 7 bases map to TRBD1. The junction had 4 bases not matched to a gene; V was cut back by 5 bases and J by 3 bases. The CDR3 loop spans 14 amino acids. CDR1 SGHTA and CDR2 FQGNSA come from the germline V gene. CDR3 in DNA: TGTGCCAGCAGCGCTACAGGGGACAATCAGCCCCAGCATTTT. This sequence encodes CASSATGDNQPQHF.

The rearrangement joins TRBV5-1 to TRBJ1-3, with D uncertain. The V end was cut by 4 bases, the J end by 3 bases, with 17 bases between. Germline CDR1 reads SGHRS; CDR2 reads YFSETQ. The CDR3 is 16 amino acids. CDR3 sequence reads: CASSASTRNFGNTIYF. DNA for the CDR3: TGCGCCAGCAGCGCCTCGACAAGAAACTTTGGAAACACCATATATTTT.